This record covers a single TCR beta chain. Participant ages covered about 18 to 95 years across about two dozen US areas. Clinical history as reported by participants underpinned cohort assignment. Either two negative PCRs, clearance, or symptom resolution qualified Cohort 3 donors as recovered. This table comes from immunoSEQ multiplex PCR, and its TCRdb copy is limited to in-frame clones, with some not included. Among 250,000 to 300,000 clones, around nine tenths were seen once, and the ten largest hold approximately 1.5%. This entry belongs to a study of blood T cell repertoires in COVID-19. About the study: Acute-phase and convalescent COVID-19 samples originated in the United States, Italy and Spain.

Germline V gene data show CDR1 as LNHDA and CDR2 as SQIVND (reference sequence). This CDR3 comprises 16 residues. V lost 6 bases to trimming and J lost 3 bases; unmatched junction nucleotides: 9. The chain is built from TRBV19 and TRBJ2-3; 10 bases are a match to TRBD2. This TCR came from a middle-aged woman who had recovered from COVID-19. The sample taken for sequencing was PBMCs or T cells enriched from blood (not recorded which). CDR3 in amino acids: CASRPTLAGVTDTQYF. For the CDR3, the DNA is TGTGCCAGTAGACCGACCCTAGCGGGAGTTACAGATACGCAGTATTTT.